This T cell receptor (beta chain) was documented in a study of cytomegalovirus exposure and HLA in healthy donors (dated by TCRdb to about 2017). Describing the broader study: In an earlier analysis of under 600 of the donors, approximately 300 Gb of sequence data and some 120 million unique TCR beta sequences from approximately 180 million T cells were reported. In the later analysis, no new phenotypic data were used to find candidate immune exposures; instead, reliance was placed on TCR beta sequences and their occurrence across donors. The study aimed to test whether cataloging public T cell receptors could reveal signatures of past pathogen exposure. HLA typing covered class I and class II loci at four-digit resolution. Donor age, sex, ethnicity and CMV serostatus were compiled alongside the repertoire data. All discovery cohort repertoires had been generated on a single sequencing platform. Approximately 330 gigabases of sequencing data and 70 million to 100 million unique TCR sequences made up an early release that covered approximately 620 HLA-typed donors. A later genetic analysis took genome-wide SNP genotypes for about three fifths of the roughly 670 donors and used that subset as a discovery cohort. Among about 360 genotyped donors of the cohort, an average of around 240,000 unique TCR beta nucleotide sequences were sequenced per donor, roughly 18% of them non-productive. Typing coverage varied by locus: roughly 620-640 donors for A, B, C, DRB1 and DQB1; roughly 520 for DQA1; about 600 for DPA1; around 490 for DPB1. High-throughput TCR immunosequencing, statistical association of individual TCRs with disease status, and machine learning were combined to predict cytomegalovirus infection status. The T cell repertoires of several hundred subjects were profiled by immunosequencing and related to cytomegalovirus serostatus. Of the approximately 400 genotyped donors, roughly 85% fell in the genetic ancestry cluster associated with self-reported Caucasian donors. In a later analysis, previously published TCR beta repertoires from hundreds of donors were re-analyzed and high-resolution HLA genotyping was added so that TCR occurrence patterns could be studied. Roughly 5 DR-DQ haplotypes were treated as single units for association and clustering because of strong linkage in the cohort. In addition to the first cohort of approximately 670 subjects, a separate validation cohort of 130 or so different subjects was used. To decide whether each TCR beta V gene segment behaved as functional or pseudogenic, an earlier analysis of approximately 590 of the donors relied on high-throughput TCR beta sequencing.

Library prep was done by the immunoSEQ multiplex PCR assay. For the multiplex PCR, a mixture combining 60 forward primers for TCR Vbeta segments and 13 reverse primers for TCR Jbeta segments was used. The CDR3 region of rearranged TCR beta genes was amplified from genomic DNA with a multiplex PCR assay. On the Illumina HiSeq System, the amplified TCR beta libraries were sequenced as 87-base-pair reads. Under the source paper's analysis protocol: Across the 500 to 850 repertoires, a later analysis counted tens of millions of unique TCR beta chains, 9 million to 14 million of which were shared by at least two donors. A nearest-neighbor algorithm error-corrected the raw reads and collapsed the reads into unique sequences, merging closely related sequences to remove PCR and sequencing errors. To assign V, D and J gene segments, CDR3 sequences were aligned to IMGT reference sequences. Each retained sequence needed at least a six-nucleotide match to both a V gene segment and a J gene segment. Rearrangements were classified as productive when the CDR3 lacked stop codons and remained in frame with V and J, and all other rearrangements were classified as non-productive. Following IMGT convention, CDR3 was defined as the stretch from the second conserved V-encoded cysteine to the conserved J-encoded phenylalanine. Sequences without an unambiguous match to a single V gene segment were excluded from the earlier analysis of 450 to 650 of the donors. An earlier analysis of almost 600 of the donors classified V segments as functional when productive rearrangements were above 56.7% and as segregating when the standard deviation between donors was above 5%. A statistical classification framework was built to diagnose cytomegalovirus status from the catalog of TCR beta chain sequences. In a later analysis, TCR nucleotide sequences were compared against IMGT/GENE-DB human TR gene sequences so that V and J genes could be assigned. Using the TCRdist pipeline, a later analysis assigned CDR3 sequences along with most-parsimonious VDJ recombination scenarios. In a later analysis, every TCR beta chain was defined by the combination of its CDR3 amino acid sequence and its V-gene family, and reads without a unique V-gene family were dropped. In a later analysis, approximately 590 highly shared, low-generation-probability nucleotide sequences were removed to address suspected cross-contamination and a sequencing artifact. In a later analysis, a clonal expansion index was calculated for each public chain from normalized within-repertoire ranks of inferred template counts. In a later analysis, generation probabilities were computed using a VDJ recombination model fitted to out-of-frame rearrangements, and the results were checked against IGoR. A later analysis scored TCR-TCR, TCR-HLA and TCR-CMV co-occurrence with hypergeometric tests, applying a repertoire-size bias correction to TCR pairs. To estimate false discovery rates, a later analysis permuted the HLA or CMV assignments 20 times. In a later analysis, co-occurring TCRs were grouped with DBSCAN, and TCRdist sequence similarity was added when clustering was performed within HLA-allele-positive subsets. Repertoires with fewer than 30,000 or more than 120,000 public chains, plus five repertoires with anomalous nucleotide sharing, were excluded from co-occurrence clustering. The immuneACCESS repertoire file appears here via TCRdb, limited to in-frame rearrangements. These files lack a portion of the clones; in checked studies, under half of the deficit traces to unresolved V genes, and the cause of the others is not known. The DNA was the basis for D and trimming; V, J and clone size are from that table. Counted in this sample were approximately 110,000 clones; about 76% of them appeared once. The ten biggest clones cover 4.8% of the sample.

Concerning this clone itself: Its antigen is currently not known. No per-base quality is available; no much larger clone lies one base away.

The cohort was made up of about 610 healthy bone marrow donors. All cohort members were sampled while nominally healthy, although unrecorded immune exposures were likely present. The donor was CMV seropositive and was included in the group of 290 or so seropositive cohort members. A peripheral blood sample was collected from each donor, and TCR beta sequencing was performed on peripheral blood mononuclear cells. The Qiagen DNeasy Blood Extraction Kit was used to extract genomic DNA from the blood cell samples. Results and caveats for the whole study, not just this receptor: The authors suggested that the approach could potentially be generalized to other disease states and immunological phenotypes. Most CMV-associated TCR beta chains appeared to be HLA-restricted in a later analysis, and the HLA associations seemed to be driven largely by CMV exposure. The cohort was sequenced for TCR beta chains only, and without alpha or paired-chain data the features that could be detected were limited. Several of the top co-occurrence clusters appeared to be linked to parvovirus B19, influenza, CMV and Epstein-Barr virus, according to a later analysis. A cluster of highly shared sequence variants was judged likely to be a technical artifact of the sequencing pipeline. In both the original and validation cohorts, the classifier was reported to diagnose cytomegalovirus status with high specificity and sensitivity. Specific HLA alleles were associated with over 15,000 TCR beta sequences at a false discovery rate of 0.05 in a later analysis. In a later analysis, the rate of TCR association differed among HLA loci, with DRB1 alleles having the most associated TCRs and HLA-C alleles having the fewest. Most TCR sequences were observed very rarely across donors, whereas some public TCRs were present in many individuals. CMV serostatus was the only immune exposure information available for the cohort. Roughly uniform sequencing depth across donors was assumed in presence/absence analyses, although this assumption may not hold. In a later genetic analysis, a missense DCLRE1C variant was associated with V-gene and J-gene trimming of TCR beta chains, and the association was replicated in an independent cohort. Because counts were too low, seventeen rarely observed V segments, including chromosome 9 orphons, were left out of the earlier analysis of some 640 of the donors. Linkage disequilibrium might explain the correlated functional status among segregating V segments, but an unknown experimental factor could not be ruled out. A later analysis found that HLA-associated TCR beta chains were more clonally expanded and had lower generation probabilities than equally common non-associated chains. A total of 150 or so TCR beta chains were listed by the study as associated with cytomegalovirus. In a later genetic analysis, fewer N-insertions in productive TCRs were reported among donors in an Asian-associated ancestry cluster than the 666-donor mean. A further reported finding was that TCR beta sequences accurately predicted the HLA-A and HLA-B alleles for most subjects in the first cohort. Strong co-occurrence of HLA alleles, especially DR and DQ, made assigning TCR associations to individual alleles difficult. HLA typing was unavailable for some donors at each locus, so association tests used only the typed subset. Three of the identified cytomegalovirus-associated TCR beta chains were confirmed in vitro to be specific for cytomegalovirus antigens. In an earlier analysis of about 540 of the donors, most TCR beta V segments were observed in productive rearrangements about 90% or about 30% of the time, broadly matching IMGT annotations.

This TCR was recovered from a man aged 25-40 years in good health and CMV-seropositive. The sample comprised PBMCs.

The nucleotide sequence reads as follows: TGCGCCAGCAGCAGGGGACTAGCGGGGGCCGACCCCCAAGAGACCCAGTACTTC. Translated, this gives CASSRGLAGADPQETQYF. Recombination joined TRBV5-1 with TRBJ2-5; 14 junctional bases match TRBD2. The CDR3 holds 18 amino acids from the cysteine to the phenylalanine. CDR3 DNA only is kept here, 54 bases in frame from base 1. Sequences SGHRS (CDR1) and YFSETQ (CDR2) are obtained from the germline V gene. Unmatched junction bases come to 9, with V trimmed by 4 bases and J by 1 base.